A single sample gave rise to the 14 T cell receptor beta chains below, sequenced in a study of cytotoxic CD8 clonotypes in ibrutinib-treated CLL. Clones were sequenced by immunoSEQ multiplex PCR, and TCRdb holds only the in-frame ones, with some missing. The data show 100,000 to 150,000 clones, with 70% to 90% seen just once and approximately 2% held by the top ten. The specimen was PBMCs, collected after 24 months of ibrutinib treatment. All receptors come from a human donor with chronic lymphocytic leukemia.

The chain couples TRBV7-8 to TRBJ2-1, with 9 bases identical to TRBD1. Germline assignment: CDR1 SGHVS and CDR2 FQNEAQ. The V gene end was trimmed by 5 bases and the J gene end by 4 bases; junction bases not matched to a gene: 6. The CDR3 sequence is 15 residues long. The CDR3: CASSQGTGKYNEQFF. Here the CDR3 DNA reads TGTGCCAGCAGCCAAGGGACAGGGAAGTACAATGAGCAGTTCTTC.

This clone was found once. The gene calls are TRBV6-5 and TRBJ1-5; no clear D gene. Germline CDR1 and CDR2: MNHEY and SVGAGI. The CDR3 has 15 residues. Trimming removed 4 bases at V and 7 bases at J, with 17 bases between. CDR3 sequence reads: CASSSFGRPGQPQHF. The DNA for the CDR3 is TGTGCCAGCAGTTCCTTCGGGAGGCCAGGACAGCCCCAGCATTTT.

The V and J genes are TRBV7-3 and TRBJ2-5; 12 nucleotides agree with TRBD2. Germline-derived CDR1 and CDR2 are SGHTA and FQGTGA. The V and J ends lost 3 bases and 3 bases, in that order; junction bases with no gene match: 2. The CDR3 extends over 15 amino acids. The CDR3 DNA reads TGTGCCAGCAGCTTGAGGACTAGCGGGAAAGAGACCCAGTACTTC. Protein sequence: CASSLRTSGKETQYF.

This chain uses TRBV6-6 with TRBJ2-1, with 14 bases identical to TRBD2. The junction had 6 bases not matched to a gene; V was cut back by 4 bases and J by 10 bases. This CDR3 is built from 15 residues. Germline V gene lookup returns CDR1 MNHNY and CDR2 SVGAGI (reference sequence). The CDR3 protein is CASSLGLAGEREQFF. CDR3 DNA: TGTGCCAGCAGTTTGGGACTAGCGGGAGAGAGGGAGCAGTTCTTC.

The CDR3 sequence is CASSPVGGQINAHEQYF. CDR3 in DNA: TGTGCCAGCAGCCCCGTCGGCGGCCAAATCAACGCCCACGAGCAGTACTTC. The chain combines TRBV4-2 with TRBJ2-7; D gene ambiguous. Germline V CDR1 and CDR2: LGHNA, YNFKEQ. The CDR3 is 17 residues long. Trimming cost V 4 bases and J 5 bases, with 24 bases left between them.

The chain combines TRBV7-2 with TRBJ2-3; no firm D call. The length of the CDR3 is 15 residues. The germline V and J ends were trimmed by 3 bases and 0 bases, with 10 bases remaining between them. In germline, CDR1 is SGHTA, CDR2 FQGNSA. The CDR3 protein is CASSFGSPSTDTQYF. As DNA, the CDR3 is TGTGCCAGCAGCTTCGGATCCCCTAGCACAGATACGCAGTATTTT. The whole variable domain, remainder taken from reference TRBV7-2 and TRBJ2-3, is GAGVSQSPSNKVTEKGKDVELRCDPISGHTALYWYRQSLGQGLEFLIYFQGNSAPDKSGLPSDRFSAERTGGSVSTLTIQRTQQEDSAVYLCASSFGSPSTDTQYFGPGTRLTVL.

The V call is TRBV28, the J call TRBJ2-7, with 9 bases matching TRBD1. V lost 7 bases to trimming and J lost 0 bases; unmatched junction nucleotides: 1. Per the germline V gene, CDR1 is MDHEN and CDR2 is SYDVKM. CDR3 length: 13 residues. DNA for the CDR3: TGTGCCAGCAAGACAGGGGGCTCCTACGAGCAGTACTTC. It codes for CASKTGGSYEQYF. Combining the CDR3 with reference TRBV28 and TRBJ2-7 gives the whole variable domain DVKVTQSSRYLVKRTGEKVFLECVQDMDHENMFWYRQDPGLGLRLIYFSYDVKMKEKGDIPEGYSVSREKKERFSLILESASTNQTSMYLCASKTGGSYEQYFGPGTRLTVT.

In its sample, this clone was seen a few times. The chain combines TRBV28 with TRBJ1-2, with D possibly matching TRBD1 (6 bases). In germline, CDR1 is MDHEN, CDR2 SYDVKM. The V end was cut by 6 bases, the J end by 7 bases, with 15 bases between. This CDR3 contains 13 residues. In DNA form, the CDR3 reads TGTGCCAGCAGGGAACAGGGCTTCAGTGGCTACACCTTC. Protein sequence: CASREQGFSGYTF.

This chain joins TRBV4-3 and TRBJ2-5; 7 nucleotides align to TRBD2. V was clipped by 0 bases and J by 5 bases; unmatched bases: 6. The CDR3 runs 15 residues. Germline V gene lookup returns CDR1 LGHNA and CDR2 YSLEER. The CDR3 bases are TGCGCCAGCAGCCAAGACGGGGGGATCGGGGAGACCCAGTACTTC. It translates to CASSQDGGIGETQYF.

This chain uses TRBV28 with TRBJ1-2; the D is unclear. V was trimmed by 10 bases and J by 8 bases, leaving 17 bases between them. The CDR3 contains 12 residues. The germline gives CDR1 MDHEN, CDR2 SYDVKM. The CDR3 sequence: CATGRLGEGYTF. CDR3 coding DNA: TGTGCCACCGGGCGACTTGGGGAGGGCTACACCTTC.

On this clone itself: The missing conserved phenylalanine or tryptophan at the end of this CDR3 makes a read error likely. The V call is TRBV6-1, the J call TRBJ1-5; D not certain. This CDR3 has 14 amino acids. Germline V CDR1 and CDR2: MNHNS, SASEGT. V lost 2 bases to trimming and J lost 5 bases, with 10 bases between them. CDR3 in amino acids: CASSEYGSDQPQHL. The DNA of the CDR3 is TGTGCCAGCAGTGAATACGGATCGGATCAGCCCCAGCATCTT.

The CDR3 loop is CASRMTLQQPQHF. DNA for the CDR3: TGTGCCAGCAGAATGACCCTACAACAGCCCCAGCATTTT. The gene calls are TRBV28 and TRBJ1-5; D is ambiguous. This CDR3 has 13 residues. Germline assignment: CDR1 MDHEN and CDR2 SYDVKM. Trimming removed 6 bases from V and 7 bases from J, with 13 bases in between.

The chain uses TRBV27 and TRBJ2-3, with D possibly TRBD2 on 5 matching bases. CDR3 length: 14 residues. Germline CDR1 MNHEY, CDR2 SMNVEV (reference sequence). Trimming took off 8 bases at V and 5 bases at J, with 17 bases between the two ends. In nucleotides, the CDR3 is TGTGCCAGCCGCGGGCCGCTTCACATAGATACGCAGTATTTT. Protein product: CASRGPLHIDTQYF.

The rearrangement links TRBV7-6 to TRBJ2-5; D might be TRBD2 (5 bases). V was pared by 8 bases and J by 3 bases, with 7 bases between. The CDR3 runs 11 residues. In germline, CDR1 is SGHVS, CDR2 FNYEAQ. CDR3 DNA: TGTGCCAGCCGGGGTGAAGAGACCCAGTACTTC. Protein sequence: CASRGEETQYF.